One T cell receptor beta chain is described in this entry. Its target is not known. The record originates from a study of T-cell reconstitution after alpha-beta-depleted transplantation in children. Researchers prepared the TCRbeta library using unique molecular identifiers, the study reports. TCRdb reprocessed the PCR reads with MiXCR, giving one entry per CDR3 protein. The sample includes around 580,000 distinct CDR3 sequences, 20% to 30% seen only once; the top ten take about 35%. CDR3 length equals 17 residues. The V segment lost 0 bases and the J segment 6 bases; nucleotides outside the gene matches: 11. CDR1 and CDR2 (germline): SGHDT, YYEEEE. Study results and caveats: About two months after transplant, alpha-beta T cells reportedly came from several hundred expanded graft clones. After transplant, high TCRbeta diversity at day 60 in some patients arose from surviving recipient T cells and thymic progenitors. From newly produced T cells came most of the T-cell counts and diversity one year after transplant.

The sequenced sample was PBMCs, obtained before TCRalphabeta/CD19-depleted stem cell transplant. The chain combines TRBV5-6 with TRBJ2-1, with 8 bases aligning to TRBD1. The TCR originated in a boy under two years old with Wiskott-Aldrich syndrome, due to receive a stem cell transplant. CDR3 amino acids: CASSLGQGFQFGNEQFF. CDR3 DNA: TGTGCCAGCAGCTTGGGACAGGGGTTTCAGTTCGGCAATGAGCAGTTCTTC. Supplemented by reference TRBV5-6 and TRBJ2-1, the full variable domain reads DAGVTQSPTHLIKTRGQQVTLRCSPKSGHDTVSWYQQALGQGPQFIFQYYEEEERQRGNFPDRFSGHQFPNYSSELNVNALLLGDSALYLCASSLGQGFQFGNEQFFGPGTRLTVL.